The present T cell receptor (beta chain) was sequenced within a study of T cell changes during pregnancy in multiple sclerosis. Method: immunoSEQ multiplex PCR; TCRdb's copy keeps in-frame clones and lacks some. This sample has tens of thousands of clones; more than 85% occur once, and the top ten carry approximately 5%. The CDR3 has 14 residues. Trimming took 7 bases from V and 5 from J; bases not matched to a gene: 9. The germline V gene has CDR1 SGHAT and CDR2 FQDESV (reference sequence). The clonotype comes from a female donor with multiple sclerosis, enrolled in a pregnancy study. J is TRBJ1-1 and V is TRBV11-1; 8 positions match TRBD1. The source material was CD8+ T cells from peripheral blood mononuclear cells, sampled before pregnancy. This CDR3 is CASISQGALTEAFF. DNA of the CDR3: TGTGCCAGCATCTCTCAGGGGGCGCTGACTGAAGCTTTCTTT.